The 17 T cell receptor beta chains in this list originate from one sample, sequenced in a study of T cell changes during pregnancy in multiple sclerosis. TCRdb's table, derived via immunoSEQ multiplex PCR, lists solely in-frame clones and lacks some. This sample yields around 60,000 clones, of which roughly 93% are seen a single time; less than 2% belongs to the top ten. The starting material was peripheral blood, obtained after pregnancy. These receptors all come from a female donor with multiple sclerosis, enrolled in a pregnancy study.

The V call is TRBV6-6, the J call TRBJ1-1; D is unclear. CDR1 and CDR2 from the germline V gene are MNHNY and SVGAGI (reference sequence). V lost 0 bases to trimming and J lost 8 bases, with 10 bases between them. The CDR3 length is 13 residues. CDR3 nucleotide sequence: TGTGCCAGCAGTTACTCGGCAGGCCTGGAAGCTTTCTTT. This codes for CASSYSAGLEAFF.

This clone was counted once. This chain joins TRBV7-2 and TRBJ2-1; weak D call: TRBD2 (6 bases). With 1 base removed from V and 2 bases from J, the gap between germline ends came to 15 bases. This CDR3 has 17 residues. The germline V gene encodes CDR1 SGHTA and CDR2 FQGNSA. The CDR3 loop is CASSLGSRRATYNEQFF. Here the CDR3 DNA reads TGTGCCAGCAGCTTAGGGTCGCGGAGGGCCACCTACAATGAGCAGTTCTTC.

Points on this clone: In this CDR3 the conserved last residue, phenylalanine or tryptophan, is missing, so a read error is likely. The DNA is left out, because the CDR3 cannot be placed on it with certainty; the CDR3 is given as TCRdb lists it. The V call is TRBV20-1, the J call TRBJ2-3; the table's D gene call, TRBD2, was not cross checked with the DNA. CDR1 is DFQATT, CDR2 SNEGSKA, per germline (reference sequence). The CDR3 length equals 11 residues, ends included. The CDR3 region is CSVQRERKLYL.

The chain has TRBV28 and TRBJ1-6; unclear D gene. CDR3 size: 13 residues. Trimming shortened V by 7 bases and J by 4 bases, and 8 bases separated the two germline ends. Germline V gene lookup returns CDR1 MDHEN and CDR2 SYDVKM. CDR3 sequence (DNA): TGTGCCAGCATGACGGAGTATAATTCACCCCTCCACTTT. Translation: CASMTEYNSPLHF.

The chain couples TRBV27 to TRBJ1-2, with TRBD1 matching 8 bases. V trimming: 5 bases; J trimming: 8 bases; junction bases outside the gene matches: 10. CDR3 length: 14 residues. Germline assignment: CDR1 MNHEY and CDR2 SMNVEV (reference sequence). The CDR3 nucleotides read TGTGCCAGCAGTCTCGGACAGGGTGGTGGGGGCTACACCTTC. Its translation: CASSLGQGGGGYTF.

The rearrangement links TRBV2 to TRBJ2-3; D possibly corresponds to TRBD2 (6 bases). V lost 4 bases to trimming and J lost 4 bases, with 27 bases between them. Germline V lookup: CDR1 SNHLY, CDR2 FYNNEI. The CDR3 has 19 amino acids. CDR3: CASSVNRRAVGGAPDTQYF. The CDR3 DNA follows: TGTGCCAGCAGTGTGAATCGCAGGGCGGTTGGCGGGGCCCCAGATACGCAGTATTTT.

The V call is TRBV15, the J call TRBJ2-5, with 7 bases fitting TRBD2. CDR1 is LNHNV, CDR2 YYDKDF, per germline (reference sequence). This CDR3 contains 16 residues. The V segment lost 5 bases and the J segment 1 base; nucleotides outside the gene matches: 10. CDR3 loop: CATSGGPRETQETQYF. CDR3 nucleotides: TGTGCCACCAGCGGAGGACCGCGGGAGACCCAAGAGACCCAGTACTTC.

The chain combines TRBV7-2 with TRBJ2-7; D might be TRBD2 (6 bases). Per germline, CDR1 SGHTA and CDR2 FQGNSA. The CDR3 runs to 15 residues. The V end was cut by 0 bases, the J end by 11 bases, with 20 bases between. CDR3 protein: CASSLAPGTSPGEYF. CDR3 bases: TGTGCCAGCAGCTTAGCCCCCGGGACCTCCCCGGGAGAGTACTTC.

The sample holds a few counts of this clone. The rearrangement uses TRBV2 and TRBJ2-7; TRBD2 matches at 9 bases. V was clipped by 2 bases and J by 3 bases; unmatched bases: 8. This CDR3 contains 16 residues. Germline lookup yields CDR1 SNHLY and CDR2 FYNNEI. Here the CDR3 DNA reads TGTGCCAGCAGTGAATTATTAGCGGGAGCAGGCTACGAGCAGTACTTC. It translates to CASSELLAGAGYEQYF.

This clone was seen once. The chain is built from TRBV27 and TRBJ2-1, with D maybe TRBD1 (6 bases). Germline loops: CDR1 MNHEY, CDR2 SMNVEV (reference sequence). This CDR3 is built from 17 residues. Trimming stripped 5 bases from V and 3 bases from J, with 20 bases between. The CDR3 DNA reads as TGTGCCAGCAGTGGGAAAAACAGGGAGTTTTTCTACAATGAGCAGTTCTTC. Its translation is CASSGKNREFFYNEQFF.

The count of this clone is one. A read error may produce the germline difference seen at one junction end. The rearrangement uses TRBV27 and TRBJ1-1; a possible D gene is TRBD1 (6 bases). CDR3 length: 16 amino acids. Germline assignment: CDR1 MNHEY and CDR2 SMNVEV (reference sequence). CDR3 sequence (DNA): TGTGCCAGCAGTTCAACCCAGGGGTTAGGGAACATTGAAGCTTTCTTT. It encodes CASSSTQGLGNIEAFF.

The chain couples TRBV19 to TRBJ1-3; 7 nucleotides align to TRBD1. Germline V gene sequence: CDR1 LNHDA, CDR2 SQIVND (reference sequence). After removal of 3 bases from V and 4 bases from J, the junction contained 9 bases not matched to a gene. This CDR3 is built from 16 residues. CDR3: CASSISGTVSGNTIYF. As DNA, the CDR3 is TGTGCCAGTAGTATTTCCGGGACAGTGAGCGGAAACACCATATATTTT.

Here the CDR3 DNA reads TGTGCCAGCAGGCGGGGACAGGGGGATGGCTACACCTTC. Its translation is CASRRGQGDGYTF. V gene TRBV6-6 combines with J gene TRBJ1-2, with 11 bases lining up with TRBD1. Germline-derived CDR1 and CDR2 are MNHNY and SVGAGI (reference sequence). V trimming: 6 bases; J trimming: 6 bases; junction bases outside the gene matches: 3. This CDR3 has 13 residues.

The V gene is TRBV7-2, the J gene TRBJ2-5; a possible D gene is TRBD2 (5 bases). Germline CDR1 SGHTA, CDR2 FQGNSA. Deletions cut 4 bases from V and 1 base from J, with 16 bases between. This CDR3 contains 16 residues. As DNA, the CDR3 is TGTGCCAGCAGCTCAGGACTTATTCCCTTCCAAGAGACCCAGTACTTC. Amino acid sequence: CASSSGLIPFQETQYF. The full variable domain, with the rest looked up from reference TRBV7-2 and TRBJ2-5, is GAGVSQSPSNKVTEKGKDVELRCDPISGHTALYWYRQSLGQGLEFLIYFQGNSAPDKSGLPSDRFSAERTGGSVSTLTIQRTQQEDSAVYLCASSSGLIPFQETQYFGPGTRLLVL.

CDR3 sequence: CASSGSRGDDEQFF. DNA of the CDR3: TGTGCCAGCAGCGGCAGCCGGGGTGACGATGAGCAGTTCTTC. V usage is TRBV11-2 and J usage is TRBJ2-1; a possible D gene is TRBD2 (5 bases). Germline V gives CDR1 SGHAT, CDR2 FQNNGV. V lost 5 bases and J lost 8, with 16 bases in between. The CDR3 covers 14 residues.

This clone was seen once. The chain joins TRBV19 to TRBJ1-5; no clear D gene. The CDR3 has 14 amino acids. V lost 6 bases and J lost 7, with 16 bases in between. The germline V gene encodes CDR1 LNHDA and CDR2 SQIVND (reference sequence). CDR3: CASRVSDYGQPQHF. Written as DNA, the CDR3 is TGTGCCAGTAGGGTCTCGGACTACGGACAGCCCCAGCATTTT.

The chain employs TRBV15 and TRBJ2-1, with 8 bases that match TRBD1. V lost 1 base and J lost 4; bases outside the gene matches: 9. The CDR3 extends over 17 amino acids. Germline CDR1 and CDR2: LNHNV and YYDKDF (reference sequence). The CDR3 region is CATSRARGRLEYNEQFF. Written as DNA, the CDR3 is TGTGCCACCAGCAGAGCCAGGGGGCGACTCGAGTACAATGAGCAGTTCTTC.